This TCR beta chain stems from a study of CD8+CD57+ T cells in acquired aplastic anemia. As for the study in general: DNA from sorted CD4+ and CD8+ cells averaged roughly 3.2 ug. General study results and limits: Patients and controls shared roughly 30 CD8+ CDR3 sequences, which appeared highly expressed in patients and within their immunodominant clones.

Turning to this clonotype: The target antigen is unknown.

From germline, CDR1 is SNHLY and CDR2 FYNNEI. The CDR3 consists of 15 residues. Trimming pared 6 bases from V and 0 bases from J, leaving 15 bases between. Genomic DNA constituted the template upon which TCR beta VDJ and CDR3 profiling was performed. TCRdb ran MiXCR on the reads and lists one entry per CDR3 protein. The data hold fewer than 250,000 distinct CDR3 sequences, with approximately 50% observed a single time. Sequencing was carried out using sorted CD4+, CD8+, or CD8+CD57+ T cells (not recorded which) from PBMCs. The source of this sequence is a human donor in good health, serving as a control. V gene TRBV2 combines with J gene TRBJ2-7, with D possibly being TRBD2 (6 bases). The CDR3 here is CASSAGLASSYEQYF. Written as DNA, the CDR3 is TGTGCCAGCAGCGCGGGGCTAGCGAGCTCCTACGAGCAGTACTTC. Looking up the rest from reference TRBV2 and TRBJ2-7 gives the full variable domain: EPEVTQTPSHQVTQMGQEVILRCVPISNHLYFYWYRQILGQKVEFLVSFYNNEISEKSEIFDDQFSVERPDGSNFTLKIRSTKLEDSAMYFCASSAGLASSYEQYFGPGTRLTVT.